This T cell receptor (beta chain) appears in the sequencing data of a study of Tregs in tolerant kidney transplant recipients. General study findings and limits: Biological reproducibility was not directly addressed in this study. Findings come from small patient numbers and require larger validation.

Notes on this clone: What it binds is unknown.

V was pared by 8 bases and J by 2 bases, with 10 bases between. Germline CDR1 is SGHRS and CDR2 is YFSETQ. This CDR3 has 12 residues. CD4+CD25+CD127- Tregs, CD4+CD25- non-Tregs, CD4 and CD8 cells were sorted. Regulatory T cells were sorted from thawed PBMCs rested overnight at 37°C with around 220 IU/ml IL-2. The method was immunoSEQ multiplex PCR; TCRdb's version includes in-frame clones alone and lacks a portion of them. Of 46,000 or so clones in the sample, about 90% are singletons; the top ten hold about 0.71%. This receptor was identified in a human donor in good health. The sample comprised Tregs from blood. J is TRBJ1-1 and V is TRBV5-1; D is unclear. The CDR3 loop is CASRGPNTEAFF. In nucleotides, the CDR3 is TGCGCCAGTCGAGGGCCCAACACTGAAGCTTTCTTT.